This T cell receptor beta chain appears in the sequencing data of a study of control samples from healthy donors and cancer patients. The germline gives CDR1 SGHRS, CDR2 YFSETQ. This CDR3 contains 14 residues. V dropped 0 bases and J dropped 4 bases, with 8 bases sitting between them. Libraries were prepared by immunoSEQ multiplex PCR; TCRdb keeps only in-frame clonotypes and omits some of them. The data show roughly 90,000 clones, 85% to 95% seen once. The gene calls are TRBV5-1 and TRBJ1-3; no definite D call. The sample comprised blood. The sequence came from a woman aged 25 to 45 in good health. The DNA of the CDR3 is TGCGCCAGCAGCTTGGCGGTTGAGGGAAACACCATATATTTT. This codes for CASSLAVEGNTIYF.